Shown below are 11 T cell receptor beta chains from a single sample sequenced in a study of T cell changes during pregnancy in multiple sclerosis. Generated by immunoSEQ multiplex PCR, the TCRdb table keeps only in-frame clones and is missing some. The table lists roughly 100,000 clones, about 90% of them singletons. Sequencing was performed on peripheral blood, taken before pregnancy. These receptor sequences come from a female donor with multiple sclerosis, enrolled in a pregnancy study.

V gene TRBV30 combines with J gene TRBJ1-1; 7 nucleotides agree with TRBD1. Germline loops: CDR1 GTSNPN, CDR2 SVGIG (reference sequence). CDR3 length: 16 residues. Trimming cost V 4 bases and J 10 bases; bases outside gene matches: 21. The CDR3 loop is CAWTAGTADLHGRAFF. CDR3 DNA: TGTGCCTGGACCGCCGGGACAGCCGACCTGCACGGGAGAGCTTTCTTT.

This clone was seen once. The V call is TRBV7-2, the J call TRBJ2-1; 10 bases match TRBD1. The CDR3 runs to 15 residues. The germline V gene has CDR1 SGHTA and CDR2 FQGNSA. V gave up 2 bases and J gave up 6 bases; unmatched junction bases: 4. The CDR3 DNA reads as TGTGCCAGCAGCTTACAGGGGACAGGGGTCAATGAGCAGTTCTTC. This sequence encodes CASSLQGTGVNEQFF.

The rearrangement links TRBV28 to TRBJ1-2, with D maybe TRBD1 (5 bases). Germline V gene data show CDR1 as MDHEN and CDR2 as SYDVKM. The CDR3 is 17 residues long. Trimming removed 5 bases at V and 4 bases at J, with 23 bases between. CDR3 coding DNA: TGTGCCAGCAGTCCTCCCTCCGGGACTCTAGCTAGCTATGGCTACACCTTC. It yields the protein CASSPPSGTLASYGYTF.

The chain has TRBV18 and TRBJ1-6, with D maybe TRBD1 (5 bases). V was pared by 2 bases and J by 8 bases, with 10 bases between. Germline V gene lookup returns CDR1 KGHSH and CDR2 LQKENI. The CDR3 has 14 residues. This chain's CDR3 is CASSPNQGYSPLHF. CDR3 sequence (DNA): TGTGCCAGCTCACCAAACCAGGGATATTCACCCCTCCACTTT.

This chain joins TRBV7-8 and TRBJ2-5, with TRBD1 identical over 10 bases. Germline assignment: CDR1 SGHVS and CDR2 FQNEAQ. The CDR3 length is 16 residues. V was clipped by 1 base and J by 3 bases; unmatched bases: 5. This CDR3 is CASSLGQGASKETQYF. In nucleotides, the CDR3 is TGTGCCAGCAGCTTAGGACAGGGGGCATCGAAAGAGACCCAGTACTTC.

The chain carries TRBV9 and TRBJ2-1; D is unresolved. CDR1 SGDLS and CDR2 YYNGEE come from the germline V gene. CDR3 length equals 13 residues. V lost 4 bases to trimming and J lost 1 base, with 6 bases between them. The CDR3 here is CASSTRSYNEQFF. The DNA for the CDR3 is TGTGCCAGCAGCACCCGGTCCTACAATGAGCAGTTCTTC.

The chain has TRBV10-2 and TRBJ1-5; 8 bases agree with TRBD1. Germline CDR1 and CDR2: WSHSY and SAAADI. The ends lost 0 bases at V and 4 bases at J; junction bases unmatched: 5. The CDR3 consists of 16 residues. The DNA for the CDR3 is TGCGCCAGCAGTGAGTCTGGCAGGGGGCTTAATCAGCCCCAGCATTTT. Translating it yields CASSESGRGLNQPQHF.

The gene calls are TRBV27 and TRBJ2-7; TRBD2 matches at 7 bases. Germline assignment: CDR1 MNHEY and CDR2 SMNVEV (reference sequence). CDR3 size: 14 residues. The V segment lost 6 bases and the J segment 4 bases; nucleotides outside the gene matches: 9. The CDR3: CASSRGDLNYEQYF. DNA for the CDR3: TGTGCCAGCAGCCGGGGGGACTTGAATTACGAGCAGTACTTC.

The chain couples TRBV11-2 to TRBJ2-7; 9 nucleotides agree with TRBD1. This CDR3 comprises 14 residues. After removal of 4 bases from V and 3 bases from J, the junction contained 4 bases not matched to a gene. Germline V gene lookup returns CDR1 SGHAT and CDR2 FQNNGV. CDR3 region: CASSYRDRVYEQYF. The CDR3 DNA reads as TGTGCCAGCAGCTACCGGGACAGGGTCTACGAGCAGTACTTC.

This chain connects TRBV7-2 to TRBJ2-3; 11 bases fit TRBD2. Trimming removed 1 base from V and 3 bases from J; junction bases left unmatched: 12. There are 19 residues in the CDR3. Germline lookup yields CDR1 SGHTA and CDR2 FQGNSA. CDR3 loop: CASSLVRLAGGEETDTQYF. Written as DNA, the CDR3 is TGTGCCAGCAGCTTAGTTAGGCTAGCGGGGGGCGAAGAAACAGATACGCAGTATTTT.

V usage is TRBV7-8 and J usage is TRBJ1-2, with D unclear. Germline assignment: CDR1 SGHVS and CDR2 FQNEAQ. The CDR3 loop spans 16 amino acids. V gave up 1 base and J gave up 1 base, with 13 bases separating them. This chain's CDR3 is CASSLGPRVNNYGYTF. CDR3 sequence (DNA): TGTGCCAGCAGCTTAGGTCCGAGAGTGAATAACTATGGCTACACCTTC.